This record covers a single T cell receptor (beta chain). Original analysis: How many nucleated cells were present was estimated from reference gene primer amplification. Assay used: immunoSEQ multiplex PCR; TCRdb lists only in-frame clones, some missing. The V and J calls and clone size come from that table; D and trimming were worked out from the DNA. The sample gives about 82,000 clones, approximately 78% of which show up once; around 7.3% is in the top ten. The sample is drawn from a study of blood T cell repertoires in COVID-19. Overall study: Acute and convalescent COVID-19 samples came from the United States, Italy and Spain. The analysed material was cDNA or gDNA that came from T cells, B-cell-depleted T cells, or PBMCs.

The CDR3 is 16 residues long. In germline, CDR1 is LGHDT, CDR2 YNNKEL (reference sequence). V was shortened by 1 base and J by 4 bases, with 13 bases between the two germline ends. The chain is built from TRBV3-1 (or the pseudogene TRBV3-2) and TRBJ2-2; D is possibly TRBD2 (7 bases). Sequencing was performed on peripheral blood. The source is a man aged 45 to 65 with active or convalescent COVID-19. CDR3 bases: TGTGCCAGCAGCCAAGGAGTCGGGGGGCTCACCGGGGAGCTGTTTTTT. Protein: CASSQGVGGLTGELFF.